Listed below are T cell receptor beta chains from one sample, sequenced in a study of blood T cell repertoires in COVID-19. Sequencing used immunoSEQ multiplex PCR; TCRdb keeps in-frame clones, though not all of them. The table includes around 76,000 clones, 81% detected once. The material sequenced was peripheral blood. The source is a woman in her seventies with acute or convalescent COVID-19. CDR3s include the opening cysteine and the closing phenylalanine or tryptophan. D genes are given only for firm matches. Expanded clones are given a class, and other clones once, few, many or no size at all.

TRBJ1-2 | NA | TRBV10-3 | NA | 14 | CAISEREGSYGYTF | TGTGCCATCAGTGAGCGCGAGGGAAGCTATGGCTACACCTTC
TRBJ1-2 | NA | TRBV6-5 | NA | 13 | CAVQAMGVDGYTF | TGTGCCGTACAGGCAATGGGTGTGGATGGCTACACCTTC
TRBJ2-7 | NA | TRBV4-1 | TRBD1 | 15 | CASSQGQGSTYEQYF | TGCGCCAGCAGCCAAGGACAGGGTAGCACCTACGAGCAGTACTTC
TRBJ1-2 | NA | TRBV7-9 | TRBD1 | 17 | CASSLGTGGDLTYGYTF | TGTGCCAGCAGCCTTGGGACAGGGGGCGACCTAACCTATGGCTACACCTTC
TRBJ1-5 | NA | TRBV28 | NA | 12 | CASSLRNQPQHF | TGTGCCAGCAGTTTGAGGAATCAGCCCCAGCATTTT
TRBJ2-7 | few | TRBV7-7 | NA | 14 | CASSPDGNSGEQYF | TGTGCTAGCAGCCCTGACGGCAACTCGGGAGAGCAGTACTTC
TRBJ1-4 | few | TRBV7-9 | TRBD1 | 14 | CASSRGDSNEKLFF | TGTGCCAGCAGCAGGGGGGACAGTAATGAAAAACTGTTTTTT
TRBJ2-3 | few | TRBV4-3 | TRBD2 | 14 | CASSQRSASGVQYF | TGCGCCAGCAGCCAACGATCCGCTAGCGGGGTGCAGTATTTT
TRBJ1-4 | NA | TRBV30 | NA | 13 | CAWSWGGDEKLFF | TGTGCCTGGAGTTGGGGGGGTGATGAAAAACTGTTTTTT
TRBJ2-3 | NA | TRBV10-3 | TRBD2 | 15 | CAISFSGGNTDTQYF | TGTGCCATCAGCTTTAGCGGGGGGAACACAGATACGCAGTATTTT
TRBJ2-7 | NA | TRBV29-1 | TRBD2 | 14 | CSVSLAGRSYEQYF | TGCAGCGTATCTCTAGCGGGGCGCTCCTACGAGCAGTACTTC
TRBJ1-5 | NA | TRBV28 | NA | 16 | CASRGGGKNSNQPQHF | TGTGCCAGCAGGGGCGGAGGCAAAAATAGCAATCAGCCCCAGCATTTT
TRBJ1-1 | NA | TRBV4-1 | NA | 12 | CASINRAAEAFF | TGCGCCAGCATTAACAGGGCGGCTGAAGCTTTCTTT
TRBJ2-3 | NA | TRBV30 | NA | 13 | CAWNRYSTDTQYF | TGTGCCTGGAACAGATACAGCACAGATACGCAGTATTTT
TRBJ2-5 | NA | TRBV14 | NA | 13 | CASSQDLKETQYF | TGTGCCAGCAGCCAAGATCTTAAAGAGACCCAGTACTTC
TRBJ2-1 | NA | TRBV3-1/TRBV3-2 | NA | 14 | CASSQEATYNEQFF | TGTGCCAGCAGCCAAGAAGCTACGTACAATGAGCAGTTCTTC
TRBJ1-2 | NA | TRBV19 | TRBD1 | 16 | CASRPGQGRYSYGYTF | TGTGCCAGTAGACCGGGACAGGGGCGATATTCTTACGGCTACACCTTC
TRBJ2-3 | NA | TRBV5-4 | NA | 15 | CASSLGGRGTDTQYF | TGTGCCAGCAGCTTGGGGGGCAGGGGCACAGATACGCAGTATTTT
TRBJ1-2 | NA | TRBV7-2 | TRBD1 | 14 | CASRARTGGIGYTF | TGTGCCAGCAGGGCAAGGACAGGGGGCATAGGCTACACCTTC
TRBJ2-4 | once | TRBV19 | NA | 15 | CASSIGGAAKNIQYF | TGTGCCAGTAGTATAGGGGGAGCAGCCAAAAACATTCAGTACTTC
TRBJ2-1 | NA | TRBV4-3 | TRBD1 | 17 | CASSQDVGQAYYNEQFF | TGCGCCAGCAGCCAAGATGTCGGACAGGCCTACTACAATGAGCAGTTCTTC
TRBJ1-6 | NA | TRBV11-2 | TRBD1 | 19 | CASSLRGGDRLQSNSPLHF | TGTGCCAGCAGCTTACGAGGTGGGGACAGACTACAATCCAATTCACCCCTCCACTTT
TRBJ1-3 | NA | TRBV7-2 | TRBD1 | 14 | CASSTGGGGNTIYF | TGTGCCAGCTCAACAGGGGGCGGTGGAAACACCATATATTTT
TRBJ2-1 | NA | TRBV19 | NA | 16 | CATLESNRGGDDEQFF | TGTGCCACTCTCGAATCTAACCGTGGAGGGGACGATGAGCAGTTCTTC
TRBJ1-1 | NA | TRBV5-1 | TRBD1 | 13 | CASMRGQNDEAFF | TGCGCCAGCATGAGGGGGCAGAACGATGAAGCTTTCTTT
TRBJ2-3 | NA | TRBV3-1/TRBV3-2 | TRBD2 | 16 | CASSLGLAGGTDTQYF | TGTGCCAGCAGCCTCGGACTAGCGGGAGGGACAGATACGCAGTATTTT
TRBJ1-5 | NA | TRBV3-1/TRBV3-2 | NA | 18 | CASSQLISLGDVDQPQHF | TGTGCCAGCAGCCAACTTATAAGTTTAGGGGATGTCGATCAGCCCCAGCATTTT
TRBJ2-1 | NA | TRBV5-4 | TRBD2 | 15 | CASSLITRGGNEQFF | TGTGCCAGCAGCTTGATCACGCGGGGGGGCAATGAGCAGTTCTTC
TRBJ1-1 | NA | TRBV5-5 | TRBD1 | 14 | CASSVRDRNTEAFF | TGTGCCAGCAGCGTCCGGGACAGGAACACTGAAGCTTTCTTT
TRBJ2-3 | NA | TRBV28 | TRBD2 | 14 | CASSVAGAIDTQYF | TGTGCCAGCAGCGTAGCGGGAGCGATAGATACGCAGTATTTT
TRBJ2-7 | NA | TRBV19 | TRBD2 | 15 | CASSIKREKGYEQYF | TGTGCCAGTAGTATTAAGCGGGAGAAAGGTTACGAGCAGTACTTC
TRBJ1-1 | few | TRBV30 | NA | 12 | CASPGKNREAFF | TGTGCCTCCCCCGGGAAAAACCGTGAAGCTTTCTTT
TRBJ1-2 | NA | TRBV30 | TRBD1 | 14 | CAWSVGGQGWGYTF | TGTGCCTGGAGTGTAGGGGGACAGGGTTGGGGCTACACCTTC
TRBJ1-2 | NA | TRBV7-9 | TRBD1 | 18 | CASSRLGQGAPYRQGYTF | TGTGCCAGCAGCAGACTGGGACAGGGGGCTCCCTATCGTCAGGGCTACACCTTC
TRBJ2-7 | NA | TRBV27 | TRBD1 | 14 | CASSLDRGPYEQYF | TGTGCCAGCAGCCTTGACAGGGGGCCCTACGAGCAGTACTTC
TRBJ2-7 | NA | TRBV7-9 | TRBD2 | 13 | CASASGPPYEQYF | TGTGCCAGCGCTAGCGGGCCGCCCTACGAGCAGTACTTC
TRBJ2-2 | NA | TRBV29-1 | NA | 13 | CSVDSANTGELFF | TGCAGCGTCGACAGCGCGAACACCGGGGAGCTGTTTTTT
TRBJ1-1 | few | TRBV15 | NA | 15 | CATSRGGTGNTEAFF | TGTGCCACCAGCAGGGGAGGGACTGGGAACACTGAAGCTTTCTTT
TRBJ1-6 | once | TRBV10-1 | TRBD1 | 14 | CASSESGTGGPLHF | TGCGCCAGCAGTGAGTCGGGGACAGGGGGACCCCTCCACTTT
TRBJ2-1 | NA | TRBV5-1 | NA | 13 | CASSLAGSGEQFF | TGCGCCAGCAGCTTGGCGGGTAGCGGAGAGCAGTTCTTC
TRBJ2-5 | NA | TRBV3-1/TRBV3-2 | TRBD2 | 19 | CASSQDQSSGGLGLETQYF | TGTGCCAGCAGCCAAGATCAGTCTAGCGGGGGGTTAGGTTTGGAGACCCAGTACTTC
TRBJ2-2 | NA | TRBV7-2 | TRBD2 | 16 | CASSPDGGAFTGELFF | TGTGCCAGCAGCCCAGACGGGGGGGCCTTCACCGGGGAGCTGTTTTTT
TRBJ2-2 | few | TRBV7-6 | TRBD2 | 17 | CASSSTSGGARTGELFF | TGTGCCAGCAGCTCGACTAGCGGGGGGGCTAGGACCGGGGAGCTGTTTTTT
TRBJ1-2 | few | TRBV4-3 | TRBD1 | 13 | CASTWTGQYGYTF | TGCGCCAGCACCTGGACAGGCCAATATGGCTACACCTTC
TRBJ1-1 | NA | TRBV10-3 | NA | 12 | CAISAAGVEAFF | TGTGCCATCAGTGCCGCCGGGGTAGAAGCTTTCTTT
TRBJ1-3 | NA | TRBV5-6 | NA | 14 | CASSLNQHQNTIYF | TGTGCCAGCAGCTTGAATCAACACCAAAACACCATATATTTT
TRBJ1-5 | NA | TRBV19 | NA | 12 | CASRPRDQPQHF | TGTGCCAGTAGACCGAGGGATCAGCCCCAGCATTTT
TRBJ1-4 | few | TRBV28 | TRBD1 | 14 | CASTSRGRSEKLFF | TGTGCCAGCACCTCCAGGGGGCGAAGTGAAAAACTGTTTTTT
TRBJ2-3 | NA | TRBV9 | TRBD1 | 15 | CASSVSRDRSVTQYF | TGTGCCAGCAGCGTATCCCGGGACAGGTCGGTTACGCAGTATTTT
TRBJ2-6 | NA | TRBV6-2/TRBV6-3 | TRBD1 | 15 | CASSKTGTGANVLTF | TGTGCCAGCAGTAAGACAGGGACTGGGGCCAACGTCCTGACTTTC
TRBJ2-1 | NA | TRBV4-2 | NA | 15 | CASSPAGRISNEQFF | TGTGCCAGCAGCCCAGCGGGCCGAATCAGCAATGAGCAGTTCTTC